This entry lists 13 T cell receptor beta chains sequenced from one sample in a study of T cell repertoires in cytomegalovirus infection. These receptors' targets are unknown. TCRdb reprocessed the reads via MiXCR and lists one record per CDR3 protein. Of some 940,000 distinct CDR3 sequences listed, 31% were seen once; the top ten hold 13%. The material sequenced was cultured CD8+ T cells from PBMCs, taken from culture after CMV antigen stimulation. These receptors were collected from a human donor in good health (CMV status not recorded). Some clones in this sample may be carry-over from other donors' samples.

This clonotype was counted only a few times. V and J are TRBV7-6 and TRBJ1-4; maybe TRBD1 (6 bases). CDR3 length: 15 residues. Trimming removed 5 bases at V and 4 bases at J, with 14 bases between. The V gene's germline CDR1 is SGHVS and CDR2 FNYEAQ. The CDR3 loop reads CASSPTDRLNEKLFF. The CDR3 DNA sequence: TGTGCCAGCAGCCCGACGGACAGACTTAATGAAAAACTGTTTTTT.

The gene calls are TRBV12-3 or TRBV12-4 and TRBJ1-5; TRBD1 is a possible D gene (6 bases). There are 16 residues in the CDR3. V was trimmed by 5 bases and J by 5 bases, leaving 19 bases between them. CDR3 amino acids: CASSVRGGPLDQPQHF. Written as DNA, the CDR3 is TGTGCCAGCAGTGTACGAGGGGGGCCCTTGGATCAGCCCCAGCATTTT.

The V gene is TRBV15, the J gene TRBJ2-3, with D possibly being TRBD1 or TRBD2 (5 bases each). Germline V gene data show CDR1 as LNHNV and CDR2 as YYDKDF (reference sequence). The V end was cut by 3 bases, the J end by 4 bases, with 14 bases between. This CDR3 comprises 15 residues. This CDR3 is CATSSPRDAPDTQYF. CDR3 DNA: TGTGCCACCAGCAGTCCCCGGGACGCGCCAGATACGCAGTATTTT.

This chain links TRBV27 with TRBJ2-2; D uncertain. V was cut by 2 bases and J by 4 bases, with 14 bases left in between. This CDR3 spans 16 amino acids. The germline CDR1 and CDR2 sequences are MNHEY and SMNVEV (reference sequence). CDR3 bases: TGTGCCAGCAGTTTAGCATATGGGGAAATCACCGGGGAGCTGTTTTTT. Its translation: CASSLAYGEITGELFF.

This clonotype has more than one count but fewer than ten. The CDR3 here is CASSEGRGNEQFF. The CDR3 nucleotides read TGTGCCAGCAGTGAAGGCAGGGGTAATGAGCAGTTCTTC. The chain uses TRBV2 and TRBJ2-1, with D tentatively TRBD1 (6 bases). The V and J ends lost 1 base and 7 bases respectively, with 8 bases between them. Germline V gives CDR1 SNHLY, CDR2 FYNNEI. The CDR3 is made up of 13 amino acids. Together with reference TRBV2 and TRBJ2-1, the CDR3 gives the full variable domain: EPEVTQTPSHQVTQMGQEVILRCVPISNHLYFYWYRQILGQKVEFLVSFYNNEISEKSEIFDDQFSVERPDGSNFTLKIRSTKLEDSAMYFCASSEGRGNEQFFGPGTRLTVL.

Details on this clonotype: At one end, the junction sequence differs from germline, possibly due to a read error. The genes are TRBV7-6 and TRBJ2-5; D unclear. The CDR3 is 13 residues long. Germline assignment: CDR1 SGHVS and CDR2 FNYEAQ. As DNA, the CDR3 is TGTGCTAGCAGCTTAGGTTTGTTCGAGACTCAGTACTTC. Protein product: CASSLGLFETQYF.

The sample holds a few counts of this clonotype. The chain carries TRBV14 and TRBJ2-3, with a tentative D call TRBD2 (7 bases). V was clipped by 4 bases and J by 1 base, with 18 bases between them. Per germline, CDR1 SGHDN and CDR2 FVKESK. The CDR3 is 17 amino acids. CDR3 loop: CASSPWKAGTRTDTQYF. CDR3 bases: TGTGCCAGCAGCCCCTGGAAAGCGGGGACACGCACAGATACGCAGTATTTT.

The chain has TRBV15 and TRBJ1-4; tentatively, D is TRBD1 (6 bases). Germline CDR1 reads LNHNV; CDR2 reads YYDKDF (reference sequence). CDR3 length equals 16 residues. Trimming took off 1 base at V and 8 bases at J, with 17 bases between the two ends. CDR3 nucleotides: TGTGCCACCAGCAGAGCATCGGGGGCTTGGGGCGAAAAACTGTTTTTT. The encoded protein is CATSRASGAWGEKLFF.

This rearrangement joins TRBV7-8 to TRBJ1-2, with 11 nucleotides matching TRBD1. The CDR3 has 16 amino acids. Germline CDR1 reads SGHVS; CDR2 reads FQNEAQ. After removal of 0 bases from V and 4 bases from J, the junction contained 4 bases not matched to a gene. The CDR3 DNA reads TGTGCCAGCAGCTTAGCACAAGGGACAGGGGGCTATGGCTACACCTTC. Protein: CASSLAQGTGGYGYTF.

This clonotype has just a few counts. The chain employs TRBV24-1 and TRBJ1-4; TRBD1 matches 8 bases. This CDR3 has 20 residues. The germline gives CDR1 KGHDR, CDR2 SFDVKD. Trimming removed 3 bases from V and 6 bases from J; junction bases left unmatched: 20. In DNA, the CDR3 is TGTGCCACCAGTGATCCCTCCCGGACAGGGCAGATGGAATGGCATGAAAAACTGTTTTTT. Translation: CATSDPSRTGQMEWHEKLFF.

The rearrangement links TRBV6-6 to TRBJ2-2, with 11 bases identical to TRBD1. The CDR3 runs to 15 residues. J lost 6 bases, V lost 5 bases, and 5 bases had no gene match. Germline CDR1 reads MNHNY; CDR2 reads SVGAGI (reference sequence). The chain's CDR3 is CASSRGQGAAGELFF. The CDR3 DNA follows: TGTGCCAGCAGTCGAGGACAGGGGGCTGCCGGGGAGCTGTTTTTT.

This clonotype was counted only a few times. This rearrangement joins TRBV7-3 to TRBJ1-1; D gene uncertain. Germline values: CDR1 SGHTA, CDR2 FQGTGA. Trimming pared 6 bases from V and 0 bases from J, leaving 8 bases between. The CDR3 contains 13 residues. The DNA of the CDR3 is TGTGCCAGCAGGAATCAATTGAACACTGAAGCTTTCTTT. Residues: CASRNQLNTEAFF.

This clonotype has a handful of counts. The chain is built from TRBV2 and TRBJ2-1; 11 bases are shared with TRBD2. The V segment lost 4 bases and the J segment 0 bases; nucleotides outside the gene matches: 2. Germline values: CDR1 SNHLY, CDR2 FYNNEI. This CDR3 contains 16 residues. CDR3: CASSGTSGGSYNEQFF. In DNA form, the CDR3 reads TGTGCCAGCAGTGGAACTAGCGGGGGCTCCTACAATGAGCAGTTCTTC.